This T cell receptor (beta chain) is drawn from a study of T cells after yellow fever vaccination. Study-wide context: Fractions low in cell number were prepared with SMART-Seq v4 Ultra Low Input.

Conversion of TCR transcripts into cDNA relied on 5'RACE template switching, which added a universal primer site and UMIs. TCRdb processed the 5' RACE reads anew with MiXCR; each CDR3 protein has one entry. The table lists about 300,000 distinct CDR3 sequences, around 7% of them singletons, with roughly a sixth in the top ten. This CDR3 has 14 amino acids. Germline CDR1 and CDR2: MDHEN and SYDVKM. V was shortened by 11 bases and J by 2 bases, with 17 bases between the two germline ends. Points from the study as a whole: Bulk-population clonotypes that are abundant could appear as contaminants in FACS-sorted repertoires. The secondary response showed a weaker magnitude and a faster peak, day 5 versus 15.

The sample holds a few counts of this clonotype. As yet, its antigen is unknown. The genes are TRBV28 and TRBJ2-3; possible D gene TRBD1, 5 bases. This material consisted of PBMCs, taken about 49 days after the first yellow fever vaccination. This clonotype originated in a man between 18 and 29 years old who received the YFV17D yellow fever vaccine. CDR3 in amino acids: CAGSRGSYTDTQYF. CDR3 bases: TGTGCCGGTTCAAGGGGCTCATACACAGATACGCAGTATTTT.